This T cell receptor (beta chain) was identified during a study of blood T cell repertoires in COVID-19 (dated by TCRdb to the early 2020s). Context from the whole study: The collaborator samples originated in the United States, Italy and Spain and spanned the acute and convalescent phases of COVID-19. The repertoires were released in a freely available public database meant as a resource for research on the immune response to SARS-CoV-2. The material from the prospective study consisted of cDNA or gDNA derived from T cells, B-cell-depleted T cells, or PBMCs. Where available, HLA class I and class II types were taken from metadata supplied by the sample provider and were not determined by assay-based typing. Deeply sampled blood TCRbeta repertoires from subjects exposed to, actively infected with, or recovered from COVID-19 were included in the dataset. A de-identified subject ID, COVID-19 status, age in years and sex were almost always included in the sample metadata. Samples were obtained from the ongoing ImmuneRACE study (first 160 participants) and from about 1,300 subjects provided by 6 global collaborators.

The CDR3 runs 14 residues from the cysteine to the phenylalanine. Here the CDR3 DNA is all that survives: 42 bases in frame from base 1. V lost 8 bases and J lost 2 bases; the stretch between them is 15 bases long. Taken from the germline V gene, the CDR1 and CDR2 loops are MDHEN and SYDVKM. Participants in the prospective study were aged about 18 to 90 years, lived in some 24 United States geographic areas, and enrolled through a virtual design. In the prospective study, cohorts were assigned on the basis of participant-reported clinical history obtained from a screening survey and a study questionnaire. In the prospective study, mobile phlebotomists collected whole blood, serum and a nasopharyngeal or oropharyngeal swab from each participant. Participants in the prospective study had the option to provide additional blood draws and questionnaires over a roughly 2-month period. Prospective study blood samples were shipped either frozen or at room temperature before DNA extraction.

The paper as a whole reports these results and caveats: The quantity of clinical and demographic metadata differed by source and by participant and was supplied without curation.

To note about this clone: Its antigen is unknown. No base qualities exist here, and no much larger clone lies one base off it.

TCRbeta CDR3 regions were amplified from genomic DNA by means of the immunoSEQ Assay, a bias-controlled multiplex PCR. The paper's data handling went like this. Nucleated cell counts per sample were estimated from amplification of reference gene primers within the assay. Sequence reads were collapsed and filtered to measure the absolute abundance of every unique TCRbeta CDR3 rearrangement. Productive Simpson clonality was computed per sample as the square root of Simpson's diversity index over productive rearrangements. TCRdb mirrors the immuneACCESS table, restricted to in-frame sequences. Some clones are absent from its copies; in checked studies, under half trace to an unresolved V gene, and the reason for the others is unknown. The V and J calls and clone size are taken from that table; D and trimming were inferred from the DNA. The sample table shows some 140,000 clones, and 84% are seen once. Around 5.5% of the sample is held by the ten biggest clonotypes.

This clonotype was obtained from a middle-aged man with acute COVID-19. In this chain, TRBV28 is recombined with TRBJ2-5, with a tentative D gene TRBD2 over 5 matching bases. The sequenced material came from PBMCs or T cells enriched from blood (not recorded which). The nucleotide sequence is TGTGCCAGCGGGGAGACGGGGAGACAAGAGACCCAGTACTTC. The encoded protein is CASGETGRQETQYF. Reference TRBV28 and TRBJ2-5 proteins supply the regions before and after the CDR3; the full variable domain is: DVKVTQSSRYLVKRTGEKVFLECVQDMDHENMFWYRQDPGLGLRLIYFSYDVKMKEKGDIPEGYSVSREKKERFSLILESASTNQTSMYLCASGETGRQETQYFGPGTRLLVL.